This T cell receptor beta chain was captured by sequencing in a study of T cells in Graves' hyperthyroidism and ophthalmopathy. Template material for amplifying TCR beta CDR3 regions consisted of RNA transcripts. The HTBI primer set was used in a first-round RT-PCR of the TCR CDR3. TCRdb ran MiXCR on the multiplex PCR reads and lists one entry per CDR3 protein. The sample shows about 410,000 distinct CDR3 sequences, 14% to 15% of them seen only once. The CDR3 contains 13 residues. Looked up from germline, CDR1 is SGHNT and CDR2 is YENEEA. This clonotype was seen ten or more times. The specimen sequenced was blood. The origin of this receptor is a man in his late teens or twenties with Graves' ophthalmopathy. The V and J genes are TRBV11-3 and TRBJ2-2; D is perhaps TRBD2 (5 bases). CDR3 sequence: CVSRVWNTGELFF. The CDR3 nucleotides read TGTGTCTCGAGGGTATGGAACACCGGGGAGCTGTTTTTT.